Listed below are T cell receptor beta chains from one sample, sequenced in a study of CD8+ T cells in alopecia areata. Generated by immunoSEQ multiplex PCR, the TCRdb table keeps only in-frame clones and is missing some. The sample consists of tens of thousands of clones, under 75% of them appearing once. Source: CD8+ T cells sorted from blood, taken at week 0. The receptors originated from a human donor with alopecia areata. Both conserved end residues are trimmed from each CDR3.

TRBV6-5 ASAGLAGGYNEQF
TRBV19 ASSMNRGDYNEQF
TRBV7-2 ASSFRNTEAF
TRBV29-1 SVWTAGELF
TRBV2 ASSFLPGTDTQY
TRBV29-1 SVGPGRGLVTDYGYT
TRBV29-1 SAQGSNTEAF
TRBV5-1 ASSPDSRPYEQF
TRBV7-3 ASSLLAGGYNEQF
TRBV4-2 ASSQATEYSNQPQH
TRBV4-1 ASSQVGGAYEQY
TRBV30 AWSSTGMNTEAF
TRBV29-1 SVYSLVLPYGYT
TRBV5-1 ASSPWGGASGELF
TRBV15 ATSREVNEQF
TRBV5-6 ASSLGGPGSVYEQY
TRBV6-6 ASSYALAGINNEQF